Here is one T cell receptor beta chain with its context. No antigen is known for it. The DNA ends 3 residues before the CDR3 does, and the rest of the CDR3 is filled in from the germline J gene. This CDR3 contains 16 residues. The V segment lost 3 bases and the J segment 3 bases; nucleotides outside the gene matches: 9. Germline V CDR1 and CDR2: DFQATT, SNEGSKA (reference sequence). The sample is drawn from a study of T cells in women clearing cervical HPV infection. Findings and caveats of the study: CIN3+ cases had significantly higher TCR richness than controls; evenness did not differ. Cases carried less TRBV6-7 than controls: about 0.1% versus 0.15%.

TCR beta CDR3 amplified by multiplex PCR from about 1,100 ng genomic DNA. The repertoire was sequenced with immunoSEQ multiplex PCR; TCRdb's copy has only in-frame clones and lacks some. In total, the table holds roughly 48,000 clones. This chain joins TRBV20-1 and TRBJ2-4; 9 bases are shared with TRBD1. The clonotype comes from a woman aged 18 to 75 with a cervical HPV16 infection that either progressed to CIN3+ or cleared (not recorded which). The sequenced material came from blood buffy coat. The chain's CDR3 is CSASFRQGGIKNIQYF. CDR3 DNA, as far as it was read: TGCAGTGCTAGTTTCCGACAGGGGGGGATCAAAAACATT.